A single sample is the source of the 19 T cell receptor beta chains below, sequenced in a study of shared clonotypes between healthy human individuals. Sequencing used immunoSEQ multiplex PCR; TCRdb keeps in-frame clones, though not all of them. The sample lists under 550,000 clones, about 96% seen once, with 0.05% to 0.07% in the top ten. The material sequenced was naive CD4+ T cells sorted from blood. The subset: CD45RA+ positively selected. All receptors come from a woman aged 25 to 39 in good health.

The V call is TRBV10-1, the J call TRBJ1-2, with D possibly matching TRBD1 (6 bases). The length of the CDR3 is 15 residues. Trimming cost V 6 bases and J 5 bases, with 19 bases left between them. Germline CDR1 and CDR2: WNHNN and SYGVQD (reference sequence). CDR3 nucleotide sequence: TGCGCCAGCAGCCACGGACAGCCTCTAGAGTATGGCTACACCTTC. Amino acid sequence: CASSHGQPLEYGYTF.

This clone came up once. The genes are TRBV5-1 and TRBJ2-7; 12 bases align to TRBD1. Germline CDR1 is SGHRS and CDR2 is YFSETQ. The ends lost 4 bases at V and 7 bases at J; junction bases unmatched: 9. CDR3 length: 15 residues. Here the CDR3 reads CASSPPGQGAWEQYF. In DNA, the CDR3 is TGCGCCAGCAGCCCCCCGGGACAGGGGGCGTGGGAGCAGTACTTC.

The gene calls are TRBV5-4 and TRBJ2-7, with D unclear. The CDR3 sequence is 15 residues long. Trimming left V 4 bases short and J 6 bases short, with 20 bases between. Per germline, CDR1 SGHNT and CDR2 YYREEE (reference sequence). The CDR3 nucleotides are TGTGCCAGCAGCCAAGAGGTAGAGACTGGCGTCGAGCAGTACTTC. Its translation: CASSQEVETGVEQYF.

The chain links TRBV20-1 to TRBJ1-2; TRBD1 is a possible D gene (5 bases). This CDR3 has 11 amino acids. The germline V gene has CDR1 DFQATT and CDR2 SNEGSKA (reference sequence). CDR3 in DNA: TGCAGGGGTGACAGTGAATATGGCTACACCTTC. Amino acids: CRGDSEYGYTF.

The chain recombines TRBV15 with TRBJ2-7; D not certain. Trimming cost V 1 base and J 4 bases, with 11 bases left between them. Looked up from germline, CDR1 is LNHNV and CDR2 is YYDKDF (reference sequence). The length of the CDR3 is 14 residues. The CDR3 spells CATSRGGLGYEQYF. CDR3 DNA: TGTGCCACCAGCAGAGGGGGTTTGGGATACGAGCAGTACTTC.

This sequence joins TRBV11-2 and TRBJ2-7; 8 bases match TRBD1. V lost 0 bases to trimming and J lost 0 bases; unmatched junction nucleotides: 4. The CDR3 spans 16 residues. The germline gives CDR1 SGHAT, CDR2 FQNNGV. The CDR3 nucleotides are TGTGCCAGCAGCTTAGACGCAGGGGGCAGCTCCTACGAGCAGTACTTC. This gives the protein CASSLDAGGSSYEQYF. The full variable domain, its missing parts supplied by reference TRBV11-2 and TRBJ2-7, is EAGVAQSPRYKIIEKRQSVAFWCNPISGHATLYWYQQILGQGPKLLIQFQNNGVVDDSQLPKDRFSAERLKGVDSTLKIQPAKLEDSAVYLCASSLDAGGSSYEQYFGPGTRLTVT.

The CDR3 nucleotides are TGTGCCAGCAGTGGAGGACGGAGCTCTGGAAACACCATATATTTT. This translates into CASSGGRSSGNTIYF. The rearrangement uses TRBV6-6 and TRBJ1-3, with D hard to call. The CDR3 totals 15 residues. Between the trimmed V and J ends, which lost 5 bases and 0 bases, there was a span of 11 bases. Germline CDR1 MNHNY, CDR2 SVGAGI (reference sequence).

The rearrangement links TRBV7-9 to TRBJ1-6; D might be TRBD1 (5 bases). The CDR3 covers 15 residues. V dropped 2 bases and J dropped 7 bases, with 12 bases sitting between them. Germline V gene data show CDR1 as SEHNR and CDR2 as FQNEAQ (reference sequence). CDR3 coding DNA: TGTGCCAGCAGCTTAACCTCAGGGAGGAATTCACCCCTCCACTTT. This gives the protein CASSLTSGRNSPLHF.

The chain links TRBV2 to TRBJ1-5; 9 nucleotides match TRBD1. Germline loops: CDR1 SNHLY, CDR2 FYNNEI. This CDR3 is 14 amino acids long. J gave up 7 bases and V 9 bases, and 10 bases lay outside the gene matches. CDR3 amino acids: CASHRDRADQPQHF. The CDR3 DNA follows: TGTGCCAGTCACCGGGACAGGGCGGACCAGCCCCAGCATTTT.

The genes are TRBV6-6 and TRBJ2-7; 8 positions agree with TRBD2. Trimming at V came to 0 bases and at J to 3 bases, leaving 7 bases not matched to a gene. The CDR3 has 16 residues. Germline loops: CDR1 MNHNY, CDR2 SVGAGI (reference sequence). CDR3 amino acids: CASSYSYPAGVYEQYF. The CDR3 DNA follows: TGTGCCAGCAGTTACTCGTATCCAGCGGGAGTCTACGAGCAGTACTTC.

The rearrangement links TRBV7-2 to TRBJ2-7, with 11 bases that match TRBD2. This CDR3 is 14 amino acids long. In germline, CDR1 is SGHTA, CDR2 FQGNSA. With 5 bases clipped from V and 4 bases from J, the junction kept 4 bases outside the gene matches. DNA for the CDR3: TGTGCCAGCAGCGATAGCGGGAGGGGGTACGAGCAGTACTTC. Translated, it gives CASSDSGRGYEQYF.

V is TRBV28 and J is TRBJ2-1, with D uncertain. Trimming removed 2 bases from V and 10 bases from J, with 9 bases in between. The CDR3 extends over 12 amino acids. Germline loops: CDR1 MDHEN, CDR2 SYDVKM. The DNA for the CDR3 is TGTGCCAGCAGTTTAAGGTCCCAGGAGCAGTTCTTC. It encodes CASSLRSQEQFF.

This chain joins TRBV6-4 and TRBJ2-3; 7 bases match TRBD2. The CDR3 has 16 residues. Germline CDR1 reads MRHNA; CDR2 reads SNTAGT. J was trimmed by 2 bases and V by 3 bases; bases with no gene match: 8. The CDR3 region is CASSELASGYTDTQYF. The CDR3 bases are TGTGCCAGCAGTGAATTGGCTAGCGGTTACACAGATACGCAGTATTTT.

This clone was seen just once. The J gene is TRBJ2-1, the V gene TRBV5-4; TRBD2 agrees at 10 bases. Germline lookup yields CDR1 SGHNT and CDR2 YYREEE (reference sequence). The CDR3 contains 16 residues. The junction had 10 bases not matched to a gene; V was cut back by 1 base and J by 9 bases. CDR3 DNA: TGTGCCAGCAGCTTGTCGCCTAGCGGGAGATCCGGTGAGCAGTTCTTC. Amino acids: CASSLSPSGRSGEQFF.

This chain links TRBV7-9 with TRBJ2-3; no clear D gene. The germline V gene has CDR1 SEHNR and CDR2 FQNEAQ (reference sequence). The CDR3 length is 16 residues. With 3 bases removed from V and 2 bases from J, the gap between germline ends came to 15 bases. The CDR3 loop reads CASSFFMVGSTDTQYF. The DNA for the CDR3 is TGTGCCAGCAGCTTTTTTATGGTCGGCTCCACAGATACGCAGTATTTT.

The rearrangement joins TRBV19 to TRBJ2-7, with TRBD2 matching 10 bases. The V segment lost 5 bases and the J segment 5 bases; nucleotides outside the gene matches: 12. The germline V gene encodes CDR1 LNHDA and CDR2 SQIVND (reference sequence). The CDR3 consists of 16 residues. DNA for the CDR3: TGTGCCAGTAGTCTAGGGCCTAGCGGGAGACCCAACGAGCAGTACTTC. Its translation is CASSLGPSGRPNEQYF.

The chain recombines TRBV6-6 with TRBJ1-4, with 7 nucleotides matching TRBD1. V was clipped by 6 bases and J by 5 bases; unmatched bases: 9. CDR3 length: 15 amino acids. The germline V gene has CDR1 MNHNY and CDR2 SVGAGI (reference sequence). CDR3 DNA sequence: TGTGCCAGCAGAGACCCGGGACAGTCAAATGAAAAACTGTTTTTT. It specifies CASRDPGQSNEKLFF.

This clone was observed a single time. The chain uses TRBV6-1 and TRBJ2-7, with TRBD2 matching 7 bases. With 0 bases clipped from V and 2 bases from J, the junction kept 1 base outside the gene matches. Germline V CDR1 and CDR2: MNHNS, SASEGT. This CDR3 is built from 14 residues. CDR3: CASSEAGGPYEQYF. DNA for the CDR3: TGTGCCAGCAGTGAAGCGGGAGGGCCCTACGAGCAGTACTTC.

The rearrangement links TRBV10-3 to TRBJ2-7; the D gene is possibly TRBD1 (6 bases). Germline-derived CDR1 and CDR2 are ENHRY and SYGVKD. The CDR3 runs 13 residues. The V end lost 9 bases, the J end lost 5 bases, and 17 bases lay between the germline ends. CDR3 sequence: CAMNRESTDEQYF. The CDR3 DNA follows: TGTGCCATGAACAGGGAATCAACCGACGAGCAGTACTTC.